Listed below are T cell receptor beta chains from one sample, sequenced in a study of early T cells in non-severe SARS-CoV-2 infection. TCRdb passed the 5' RACE reads through MiXCR, listing each CDR3 protein once. The sample holds roughly 70,000 distinct CDR3 sequences, 20% seen once. This specimen was whole blood, taken at baseline. These receptors came from an adult who was a healthcare worker with PCR-confirmed SARS-CoV-2 infection or an uninfected control (not recorded which). CDR3s include the opening cysteine and the closing phenylalanine or tryptophan. The order of the fields is D gene, J gene, V gene, clone size, CDR3 DNA, CDR3 protein. A D gene is named only where the DNA matches it firmly. Part of the rows lack a size; the others show once, few, many or a class for expanded clones.

>NA|TRBJ2-2|TRBV18|NA
TGTGCCAGCTCTCGCACAGGGTCCGCGAACACCGGGGAGCTGTTTTTT
CASSRTGSANTGELFF
>NA|TRBJ2-3|TRBV2|NA
TGTGCCAGCAGTGTTCTATCCGATACGCAGTATTTT
CASSVLSDTQYF
>TRBD2|TRBJ2-1|TRBV4-1|NA
TGCGCCAGCAGCCAAGAAGTTGGGCTCGGGGGGGATTACAATGAGCAGTTCTTC
CASSQEVGLGGDYNEQFF
>NA|TRBJ1-6|TRBV9|NA
TGTGCCAGCAGCGTAGGACCGGGGGAAGGCTCACCCCTCCACTTT
CASSVGPGEGSPLHF
>NA|TRBJ2-3|TRBV7-7|NA
TGTGCCAGCAGCTTAGCGCTGAGGGATACGCAGTATTTT
CASSLALRDTQYF
>NA|TRBJ1-2|TRBV9|many
TGTGCCAGCAGCGCCGGGGAGCGCCATGGCTACACCTTC
CASSAGERHGYTF
>NA|TRBJ1-3|TRBV4-1|NA
TGCGCCAGCAGCCTCGACGAGTTTGGAAACACCATATATTTT
CASSLDEFGNTIYF
>NA|TRBJ2-5|TRBV7-9|NA
TGTGCCAGCAGGTCTAGACTCCCACTCCAAGAGACCCAGTACTTC
CASRSRLPLQETQYF
>NA|TRBJ2-1|TRBV29-1|NA
TGCAGCGTTGAGAGCTCCTACAATGAGCAGTTCTTC
CSVESSYNEQFF
>TRBD1|TRBJ1-1|TRBV14|NA
TGTGCCAGCAGCCAAGACATATTGGGACAGGGGCTCATGAACACTGAAGCTTTCTTT
CASSQDILGQGLMNTEAFF
>NA|TRBJ2-4|TRBV6-1|few
TGTGCCAGCAGTGGTCCCCGTCTACAAAACATTCAGTACTTC
CASSGPRLQNIQYF
>NA|TRBJ1-5|TRBV4-1|few
TGCGCCAGCAGCCAAGATCCTTACGCGGATAGCAATCAGCCCCAGCATTTT
CASSQDPYADSNQPQHF
>TRBD1|TRBJ1-6|TRBV2|many
TGTGCCAGCAGTGAAGAGGGGGCCCATAATTCACCCCTCCACTTT
CASSEEGAHNSPLHF
>NA|TRBJ2-1|TRBV7-9|medium-sized
TGTGCCAGCAGCTTAGTTCTCGATGAGCAGTTCTTC
CASSLVLDEQFF
>NA|TRBJ1-3|TRBV2|NA
TGTGCCAGCAGTGATTACGTTGGAAACACCATATATTTT
CASSDYVGNTIYF
>NA|TRBJ2-7|TRBV2|few
TGTGCCAGCAGTGATGGGTTTTACGAGCAGTACTTC
CASSDGFYEQYF
>NA|TRBJ2-1|TRBV12-3/TRBV12-4|NA
TGTGCCAGCAGTCCTTGGGAAAGTCCTAATGAGCAGTTCTTC
CASSPWESPNEQFF
>NA|TRBJ2-1|TRBV29-1|NA
TGCAGCGTTGAAGAGGGGACTGGGGGACTGAATGAGCAGTTCTTC
CSVEEGTGGLNEQFF
>NA|TRBJ2-7|TRBV2|few
TGTGCCAGCACAGGGGGGCCGACCTACGAGCAGTACTTC
CASTGGPTYEQYF
>NA|TRBJ2-2|TRBV19|NA
TGTGCCAGTAGTTACGGACGGACCACCGGGGAGCTGTTTTTT
CASSYGRTTGELFF
>NA|TRBJ2-1|TRBV14|NA
TGTGCCAGCAGCCGCGGGGCTCCCCTTAACGGAAATGAGCAGTTCTTC
CASSRGAPLNGNEQFF
>NA|TRBJ1-6|TRBV14|few
TGTGCCAGCAGCCAAGAGATTGGGTCTTCACCCCTCCACTTT
CASSQEIGSSPLHF
>NA|TRBJ1-5|TRBV5-1|few
TGCGCCAGCAGCTTGGAGGATCCTAGCAATCAGCCCCAGCATTTT
CASSLEDPSNQPQHF
>TRBD1|TRBJ2-3|TRBV20-1|few
TGCAGTGCCAGAGGGGACAGGGGGCAGGATACGCAGTATTTT
CSARGDRGQDTQYF
>NA|TRBJ2-1|TRBV5-1|NA
TGCGCCAGCAGCTTAGTTGGGGACTCCTACAATGAGCAGTTCTTC
CASSLVGDSYNEQFF
>NA|TRBJ2-7|TRBV11-1|NA
TGTGCCAGCAGCCCCCCGGGGTCCCGCGTCGAGCAGTACTTC
CASSPPGSRVEQYF
>TRBD1|TRBJ1-2|TRBV30|few
TGTGCCTGGACTTGGGGACAGAGGCACAACTATGGCTACACCTTC
CAWTWGQRHNYGYTF
>NA|TRBJ2-2|TRBV7-9|NA
TGTGCCAGCAGCGGGACATCCGCGGACAGTTTTATCACCGGGGAGCTGTTTTTT
CASSGTSADSFITGELFF
>NA|TRBJ2-4|TRBV3-1|NA
TGTGCCAGCAGCCCTGGGGGGACATTAGCCAAAAACATTCAGTACTTC
CASSPGGTLAKNIQYF
>NA|TRBJ2-3|TRBV5-4|few
TGTGCCAGCAGCTTCCCTTCTACAGATACGCAGTATTTT
CASSFPSTDTQYF
>NA|TRBJ2-3|TRBV29-1|NA
TGCAGCTCTGACAGTGGTGTAGATACGCAGTATTTT
CSSDSGVDTQYF
>NA|TRBJ2-2|TRBV3-1|NA
TGTGCCAGCAGTCCTAGATGGGGCACCGGGGAGCTGTTTTTT
CASSPRWGTGELFF
>NA|TRBJ2-5|TRBV11-2|few
TGTGCCAGCAGCTTCTCGACAGGTCAAGAGACCCAGTACTTC
CASSFSTGQETQYF
>NA|TRBJ2-1|TRBV18|many
TGTGCCAGCTCACCACCTCAGGGGACCCCCTACAATGAGCAGTTCTTC
CASSPPQGTPYNEQFF
>NA|TRBJ2-7|TRBV29-1|NA
TGCAGCGCGGGACCTCGCTCCTACGAGCAGTACTTC
CSAGPRSYEQYF
>NA|TRBJ2-1|TRBV7-9|many
TGTGCCAGCAGCTCACGACGGGTGCCGACCTACAATGAGCAGTTCTTC
CASSSRRVPTYNEQFF
>NA|TRBJ1-1|TRBV5-1|few
TGCGCCAGCAGGGAAGCCGAGAACACTGAAGCTTTCTTT
CASREAENTEAFF
>NA|TRBJ1-4|TRBV20-1|few
TGCAGTGGGGGCCTTAATGAAAAACTGTTTTTT
CSGGLNEKLFF
>NA|TRBJ1-6|TRBV12-3/TRBV12-4|many
TGTGCCAGCAGTCAAAACAGGGTCCGGTCACCCCTCCACTTT
CASSQNRVRSPLHF
>NA|TRBJ2-1|TRBV30|few
TGTGCCTGGAGTGTAATCCGGACCAATGAGCAGTTCTTC
CAWSVIRTNEQFF
>NA|TRBJ1-1|TRBV29-1|many
TGCAGCGTTCCCGGACAGAACACTGAAGCTTTCTTT
CSVPGQNTEAFF
>TRBD1|TRBJ1-2|TRBV12-3/TRBV12-4|many
TGTGCCAGCCGGACGACAGGGAACTATGGCTACACCTTC
CASRTTGNYGYTF
>NA|TRBJ1-2|TRBV5-8|few
TGTGCCAGCAGCAGGGGACACCCTACCAGCTACACCTTC
CASSRGHPTSYTF
>NA|TRBJ1-2|TRBV7-9|few
TGTGCCAGCAACCCCCAAGGCTTTTTAAACTATGGCTACACCTTC
CASNPQGFLNYGYTF
>TRBD1|TRBJ2-1|TRBV2|NA
TGTGCCAGCAGCAAACAGGGGCGTGGTGAGCAGTTCTTC
CASSKQGRGEQFF